One and the same sample provided the 19 T cell receptor beta chains below, sequenced in a study of human T cells and chemical hapten exposure. In TCRdb, the RACE reads were re-called with MiXCR into one record per CDR3 protein. The table includes 250,000 or so distinct CDR3 sequences, roughly 8% detected once. Specified time point: pre-sensitization, week 0. Described treatment: therapeutic diphenylcyclopropenone sensitization with weekly scalp DPC. The source was whole blood, collected in connection with sensitization to the hapten diphenylcyclopropenone (DPC). These receptor sequences come from a man between 18 and 29 years old with alopecia areata. Some clones in this sample may be carry-over from other donors' samples.

A few counts support this clonotype. The chain combines TRBV3-1 with TRBJ2-4, with 7 bases aligning to TRBD1. Germline lookup yields CDR1 LGHDT and CDR2 YNNKEL (reference sequence). After removal of 4 bases from V and 6 bases from J, the junction contained 12 bases not matched to a gene. The CDR3 totals 16 residues. CDR3 nucleotide sequence: TGTGCCAGCAGCCCCTCGACCGGGCAGGGGGTAAACATTCAGTACTTC. Its translation is CASSPSTGQGVNIQYF.

This clonotype has ten or more counts. This rearrangement joins TRBV28 to TRBJ2-7, with TRBD1 identical over 7 bases. From germline, CDR1 is MDHEN and CDR2 SYDVKM. CDR3 length: 15 residues. V dropped 2 bases and J dropped 3; count of bases not matched to a gene: 7. CDR3 DNA sequence: TGTGCCAGCAGTTTAAGGGGGCCCACCGACTACGAGCAGTACGTC. Translated: CASSLRGPTDYEQYV.

This clonotype occurred a few times. The V gene is TRBV5-1, the J gene TRBJ1-1; D uncertain. Germline-derived CDR1 and CDR2 are SGHRS and YFSETQ. The CDR3 is 15 amino acids. Between the trimmed V and J ends, which lost 4 bases and 0 bases, there was a span of 13 bases. CDR3 amino acids: CASSLRGQLNTEAFF. In DNA form, the CDR3 reads TGCGCCAGCAGCCTTCGGGGTCAACTGAACACTGAAGCTTTCTTT. Complete variable domain (other parts from reference TRBV5-1 and TRBJ1-1): KAGVTQTPRYLIKTRGQQVTLSCSPISGHRSVSWYQQTPGQGLQFLFEYFSETQRNKGNFPGRFSGRQFSNSRSEMNVSTLELGDSALYLCASSLRGQLNTEAFFGQGTRLTVV.

This clonotype was recorded many times. The CDR3 region has the DNA TGTGCCAGCAGGACCCGGGAAAGGAAGAATTCACCCCTCCACTTT. Its protein product is CASRTRERKNSPLHF. V usage is TRBV5-6 and J usage is TRBJ1-6, with no clear D. Germline V gene sequence: CDR1 SGHDT, CDR2 YYEEEE. Trimming left V 5 bases short and J 7 bases short, with 16 bases between. The CDR3 runs to 15 residues.

This clonotype has ten or more counts. This chain uses TRBV4-1 with TRBJ2-7; TRBD1 is a possible D gene (6 bases). Germline CDR1 MGHRA, CDR2 YSYEKL. The CDR3 is 14 residues long. Trimming shortened V by 8 bases and J by 3 bases, and 17 bases separated the two germline ends. The CDR3 bases are TGCGCCAGCCAAGCCTGGCAGGGGAGCTACGAGCAGTACTTC. Protein product: CASQAWQGSYEQYF.

In this sample, this clonotype turned up a few times. The chain couples TRBV9 to TRBJ2-3, with 8 bases that match TRBD2. The ends lost 0 bases at V and 1 base at J; junction bases unmatched: 1. Germline V gene sequence: CDR1 SGDLS, CDR2 YYNGEE. The CDR3 length is 15 residues. DNA for the CDR3: TGTGCCAGCAGCGTAGCGGGGGGGGGCACAGATACGCAGTATTTT. It encodes CASSVAGGGTDTQYF.

CDR3 in amino acids: CASSVDRQNEKLFF. The CDR3, as DNA: TGTGCCAGCAGTGTGGACAGGCAAAATGAAAAACTGTTTTTT. The chain has TRBV7-9 and TRBJ1-4; 7 nucleotides align to TRBD1. CDR3 length equals 14 residues. Germline assignment: CDR1 SEHNR and CDR2 FQNEAQ (reference sequence). V trimming: 6 bases; J trimming: 5 bases; junction bases outside the gene matches: 6.

J is TRBJ1-1 and V is TRBV29-1; no firm D call. CDR1 is SQVTM and CDR2 is ANQGSEA in the germline V gene. V was pared by 2 bases and J by 5 bases, with 15 bases between. This CDR3 spans 14 amino acids. Here the CDR3 DNA reads TGCAGCGTTGAAACGCCCGGGTGGAATACTGAAGCTTTCTTT. It codes for CSVETPGWNTEAFF.

V usage is TRBV25-1 and J usage is TRBJ2-7; D perhaps matches TRBD2 (6 bases). The CDR3 contains 19 residues. CDR1 and CDR2 from the germline V gene are MGHDK and SYGVNS. With 3 bases removed from V and 2 bases from J, the gap between germline ends came to 26 bases. The CDR3, as DNA: TGTGCCAGCAGTGACTCAAGACGATTGGCCGGGACGGGAGCCTACGAGCAGTACTTC. Its translation is CASSDSRRLAGTGAYEQYF.

Concerning this clonotype: Being one base from a much bigger clone, this may be a read error. DNA of the CDR3: TGTGCCAGCAGCCTAACCGGGACAGGGGGCCAGGAGGAGCAGTTTTTT. It codes for CASSLTGTGGQEEQFF. This chain uses TRBV6-5 with TRBJ2-2; 12 nucleotides align to TRBD1. The CDR3 covers 16 residues. Germline assignment: CDR1 MNHEY and CDR2 SVGAGI.

This clonotype was counted many times. The chain combines TRBV6-5 with TRBJ2-1, with 12 bases identical to TRBD2. Germline V gives CDR1 MNHEY, CDR2 SVGAGI. This CDR3 comprises 15 residues. V trimming: 10 bases; J trimming: 6 bases; junction bases outside the gene matches: 10. In nucleotides, the CDR3 is TGTGCCACTCACCATCCTAGCGGGGGGGGCAATGAGCAGTTCTTC. Amino acids: CATHHPSGGGNEQFF.

The sample holds a few counts of this clonotype. The V gene is TRBV7-3, the J gene TRBJ2-1; 10 bases are a match to TRBD1. The germline V gene encodes CDR1 SGHTA and CDR2 FQGTGA. Unmatched junction bases numbered 18, after V lost 5 bases and J lost 5 bases. The CDR3 spans 19 residues. In DNA, the CDR3 is TGTGCCAGCAGCCCGAGGGGTTTTCCGGGACAGGGGAACGACAATGAGCAGTTCTTC. Translating gives CASSPRGFPGQGNDNEQFF. The entire variable domain, with the rest obtained from reference TRBV7-3 and TRBJ2-1, is as follows: GAGVSQTPSNKVTEKGKYVELRCDPISGHTALYWYRQSLGQGPEFLIYFQGTGAADDSGLPNDRFFAVRPEGSVSTLKIQRTERGDSAVYLCASSPRGFPGQGNDNEQFFGPGTRLTVL.

This rearrangement joins TRBV6-5 to TRBJ1-1, with D perhaps matching TRBD1 (6 bases). The ends were cut back, 4 bases at V and 8 bases at J, with 11 bases in the middle. Germline values: CDR1 MNHEY, CDR2 SVGAGI. The CDR3 is made up of 12 amino acids. The chain's CDR3 is CASSSTGWEAFF. In DNA form, the CDR3 reads TGTGCCAGCAGTTCGACAGGCTGGGAAGCTTTCTTT.

This clonotype came up a few times. V gene TRBV3-1 combines with J gene TRBJ2-1; 12 bases agree with TRBD2. The trim removed 4 bases at V and 6 bases at J, leaving 4 bases unmatched. Germline CDR1 reads LGHDT; CDR2 reads YNNKEL (reference sequence). CDR3 length: 15 amino acids. The CDR3 coding sequence is TGTGCCAGCAGCCCTCTAGCGGGGGGGGCCAATGAGCAGTTCTTC. Its translation is CASSPLAGGANEQFF.

In this sample, this clonotype turned up a few times. CDR3 in amino acids: CASRRKWYDAYEQYF. The CDR3 nucleotides are TGTGCCAGCAGGCGTAAGTGGTACGATGCCTACGAGCAGTACTTC. V and J are TRBV6-5 and TRBJ2-7, with D unresolved. Germline V gives CDR1 MNHEY, CDR2 SVGAGI. V gave up 6 bases and J gave up 2 bases, with 17 bases separating them. The CDR3 loop spans 15 amino acids.

This clonotype turned up a few times. The chain uses TRBV6-1 and TRBJ1-1; no reliable D call. The V end was cut by 7 bases, the J end by 1 base, with 10 bases between. CDR1 MNHNS and CDR2 SASEGT come from the germline V gene. The CDR3 sequence is 13 residues long. This CDR3 is CASIRGRNTEAFF. CDR3 nucleotides: TGTGCCAGCATTCGAGGACGGAACACTGAAGCTTTCTTT.

This clonotype was observed at least ten times. This rearrangement joins TRBV7-2 to TRBJ1-2; 7 nucleotides align to TRBD1. CDR1 is SGHTA and CDR2 is FQGNSA in the germline V gene. The CDR3 is 16 amino acids. Trimming took 1 base from V and 4 from J; bases not matched to a gene: 9. CDR3 nucleotide sequence: TGTGCCAGCAGCTTAGGGACAGGCCCCCAAGGCTATGGCTACACCTTC. It yields the protein CASSLGTGPQGYGYTF. The full variable domain, in which reference TRBV7-2 and TRBJ1-2 provide the parts outside the CDR3, is GAGVSQSPSNKVTEKGKDVELRCDPISGHTALYWYRQSLGQGLEFLIYFQGNSAPDKSGLPSDRFSAERTGGSVSTLTIQRTQQEDSAVYLCASSLGTGPQGYGYTFGSGTRLTVV.

This clonotype was seen more than once but under ten times. V gene TRBV24-1 combines with J gene TRBJ1-2; the match to TRBD1 covers 9 bases. The trim removed 3 bases at V and 3 bases at J, leaving 10 bases unmatched. Germline CDR1 is KGHDR and CDR2 is SFDVKD. There are 17 residues in the CDR3. The CDR3 DNA is TGTGCCACCAGTGATCCCTCCGAGACAGGGGGATACTATGGCTACACCTTC. Encoded protein: CATSDPSETGGYYGYTF.

About this clonotype itself: In this CDR3 the conserved last residue, phenylalanine or tryptophan, is missing, so a read error is likely. V and J are TRBV7-9 and TRBJ1-2; D remains ambiguous. Per germline, CDR1 SEHNR and CDR2 FQNEAQ (reference sequence). V lost 6 bases to trimming and J lost 4 bases, with 12 bases between them. CDR3 length: 13 residues. Here the CDR3 reads CASRRTGFYGYTL. CDR3 nucleotides: TGTGCCAGCAGACGTACTGGGTTCTATGGCTACACCCTC.